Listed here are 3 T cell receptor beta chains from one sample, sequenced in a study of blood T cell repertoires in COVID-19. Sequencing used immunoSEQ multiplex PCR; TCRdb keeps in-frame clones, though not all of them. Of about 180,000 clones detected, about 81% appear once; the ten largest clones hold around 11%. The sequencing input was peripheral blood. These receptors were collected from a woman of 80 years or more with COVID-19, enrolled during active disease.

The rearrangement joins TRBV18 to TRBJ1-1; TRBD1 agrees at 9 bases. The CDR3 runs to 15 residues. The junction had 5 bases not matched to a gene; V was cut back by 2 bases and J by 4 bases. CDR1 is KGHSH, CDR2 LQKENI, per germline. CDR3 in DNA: TGTGCCAGCTCACCAAGTGGGACAGGGCCCACTGAAGCTTTCTTT. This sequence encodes CASSPSGTGPTEAFF.

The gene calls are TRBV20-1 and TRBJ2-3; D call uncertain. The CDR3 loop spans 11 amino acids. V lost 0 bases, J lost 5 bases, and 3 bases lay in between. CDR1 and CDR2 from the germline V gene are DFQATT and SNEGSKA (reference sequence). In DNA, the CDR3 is TGCAGTGCTAGAGATATAGATACGCAGTATTTT. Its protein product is CSARDIDTQYF.

CDR3 bases: TGTGCCAGCGGAGGCTCTTTTCCGGGACATATGAACACCGGGGAGCTGTTTTTT. This encodes CASGGSFPGHMNTGELFF. The chain recombines TRBV27 with TRBJ2-2, with TRBD1 as a possible D gene (6 bases). The CDR3 covers 18 residues. Germline V lookup: CDR1 MNHEY, CDR2 SMNVEV (reference sequence). The V gene lost 8 bases and the J gene lost 1 base, with 23 bases spanning the gap.